This T cell receptor beta chain emerged from a study of type 1 regulatory T cells. Study context: T-allo10 is an in vitro-generated, Tr1-enriched CD4 T cell product specific for alloantigen.

This CDR3 region has 14 residues. V was clipped by 0 bases and J by 3 bases, with 5 bases between them. Germline lookup yields CDR1 MNHEY and CDR2 SVGAGI. TCRdb analysed the reads with MiXCR anew, one entry per CDR3 protein. This sample has about 71,000 distinct CDR3 sequences, with around 20% found just once. In regard to this clonotype: Its antigen is not known.

Study-level points and caveats: Compared with non-Tr1 cells, Tr1 cells showed a narrower TCR repertoire.

This chain joins TRBV6-5 and TRBJ2-2; no clear D gene. The receptor was derived from a human donor in good health. Material: cultured type 1 regulatory T (Tr1) cells, either the whole culture or a sorted fraction (not recorded which). CDR3 loop: CASSYSRHTGELFF. In DNA form, the CDR3 reads TGTGCCAGCAGTTACTCGAGACACACCGGGGAGCTGTTTTTT.